This T cell receptor (beta chain) stems from a study of shared clonotypes between healthy human individuals. A remark on this clone: The target antigen is unknown.

Naive CD8 cells lacked CD45RO, underwent positive selection for CCR7 and left out terminally differentiated effector memory CD45RA+ cells. Per the germline V gene, CDR1 is LNHNV and CDR2 is YYDKDF (reference sequence). This CDR3 has 17 amino acids. The ends were cut back, 3 bases at V and 2 bases at J, with 18 bases in the middle. The study, taken as a whole, reports: At large depth, rarefaction still showed sorted-subset sequencing to be incomplete.

Profiling relied on immunoSEQ multiplex PCR, and the TCRdb table lists in-frame clones only, not all of them. This sample has around 640,000 clones; approximately 96% occur once, and the top ten carry 0.11%. The TCR was taken from a woman in her twenties or thirties in good health. Sequenced: naive CD8+ T cells sorted from blood. The chain uses TRBV15 and TRBJ2-3; no clear D gene. CDR3 in DNA: TGTGCCACCAGCAGGGGGTCTGGCACCACTTTCACAGATACGCAGTATTTT. Its translation is CATSRGSGTTFTDTQYF.